This entry concerns a single T cell receptor (beta chain). Its antigen remains unknown. The sequenced fragment ends 3 residues before the CDR3 boundary, so the rest is inferred from the germline J gene. These data originate in a study of T cells in women clearing cervical HPV infection. Sequenced by immunoSEQ multiplex PCR; TCRdb stores in-frame clones only, minus some. Recorded for this sample: about 40,000 clones. The germline CDR1 and CDR2 sequences are LGHNT and FRNRAP. V dropped 5 bases and J dropped 1 base, with 12 bases sitting between them. The CDR3 consists of 15 residues. General observations from the study: Repertoire richness, not evenness, was significantly elevated in CIN3+ cases versus controls.

HPV was found by MY09/MY11 PCR and dot-blot genotyping. The TCR sequence derives from a woman between 18 and 75 years old with a cervical HPV16 infection that either progressed to CIN3+ or cleared (not recorded which). The V call is TRBV12-5, the J call TRBJ1-5; weak D call: TRBD1 (5 bases). The source material was blood buffy coat. The CDR3 bases that were read are TGTGCTAGTGGTCCCGGGGGTAGAAGCAATCAGCCC. It is translated as CASGPGGRSNQP. The entire CDR3 protein is CASGPGGRSNQPQHF. Full variable domain (outside the CDR3, taken from reference TRBV12-5 and TRBJ1-5): DARVTQTPRHKVTEMGQEVTMRCQPILGHNTVFWYRQTMMQGLELLAYFRNRAPLDDSGMPKDRFSAEMPDATLATLKIQPSEPRDSAVYFCASGPGGRSNQPQHFGDGTRLSIL.